This T cell receptor beta chain was sequenced during a study of graft-versus-host responses after intestinal transplantation. The study's findings and limits: GvH clones occurred in recipient marrow; some first appeared in ileum or blood. GvH clone levels peaked in circulation, and this peak was associated with early post-transplant HvG declines. Patients with graft-donor T cell macrochimerism had high graft-versus-host to host-versus-graft clonal ratios in allografts.

The table came from immunoSEQ multiplex PCR; TCRdb's copy has only in-frame clones and leaves some out. Of 100,000 to 120,000 clones in the sample, around 95% were seen once. CDR1 and CDR2 from the germline V gene are MDHEN and SYDVKM. Trimming removed 2 bases from V and 4 bases from J, with 13 bases in between. This CDR3 region has 15 residues. In the case of this clone: Its antigen is unidentified.

This sequence joins TRBV28 and TRBJ2-3; no firm D call. The origin of this receptor is a human donor who received an intestinal transplant. This sample comprised unstimulated CD8+ T cells sorted from spleen or lymph node cells, obtained before intestinal transplant. As DNA, the CDR3 is TGTGCCAGCAGTTTACTAGACCGCCCCCCAGATACGCAGTATTTT. As protein: CASSLLDRPPDTQYF.